The present T cell receptor (beta chain) was sequenced within a study of T cell repertoires in ileal Crohn's disease. Overall study: Surgery for a complication: stricturing in 61%, penetrating in 39%. About half received postoperative treatment, about a dozen with thiopurines and 18 anti-TNF. Notes on the study in general: Active smokers at surgery had more clonal expansions than non-smokers. Endoscopic recurrence occurred in every patient whose clonality exceeded 26.8%.

Germline V CDR1 and CDR2: GTSNPN, SVGIG (reference sequence). V was cut by 0 bases and J by 1 base, with 10 bases left in between. CDR3 length equals 15 residues. Sequencing was performed with immunoSEQ multiplex PCR; in TCRdb, only in-frame clones are kept and a portion is missing. The data show tens of thousands of clones, 80% to 85% seen once. Comment on this clone: Its antigen is not identified.

The sample consisted of ileal tissue. The sequence came from an adult with Crohn's disease. The chain links TRBV30 to TRBJ1-5, with a tentative D call TRBD1 (6 bases). The CDR3, as DNA: TGTGCCTGGAGTGTACAGGGAGTGAGCAATCAGCCCCAGCATTTT. This gives the protein CAWSVQGVSNQPQHF.